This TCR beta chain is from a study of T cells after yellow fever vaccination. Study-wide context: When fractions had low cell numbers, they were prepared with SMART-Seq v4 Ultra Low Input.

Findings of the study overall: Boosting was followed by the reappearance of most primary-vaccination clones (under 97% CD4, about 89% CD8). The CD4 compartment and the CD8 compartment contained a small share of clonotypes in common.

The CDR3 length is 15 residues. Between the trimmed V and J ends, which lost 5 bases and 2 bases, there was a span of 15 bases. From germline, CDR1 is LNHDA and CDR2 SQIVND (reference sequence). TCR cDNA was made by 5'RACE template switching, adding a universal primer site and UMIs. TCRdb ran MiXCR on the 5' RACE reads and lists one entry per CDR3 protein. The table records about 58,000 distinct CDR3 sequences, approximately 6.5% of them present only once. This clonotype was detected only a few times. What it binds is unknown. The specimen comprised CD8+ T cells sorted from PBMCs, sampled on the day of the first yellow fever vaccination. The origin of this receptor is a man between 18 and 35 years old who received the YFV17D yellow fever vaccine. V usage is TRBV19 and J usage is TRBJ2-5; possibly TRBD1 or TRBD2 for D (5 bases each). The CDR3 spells CASSLYRDGQETQYF. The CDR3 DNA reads TGTGCCAGTAGTCTCTACCGGGACGGACAAGAGACCCAGTACTTC.